This entry features one T cell receptor (beta chain) sequence. Authors' analysis steps: Reference gene primer amplification gave nucleated cell count estimates. Some clones are missing from TCRdb's copy, which holds only in-frame ones; the method was immunoSEQ multiplex PCR. The V and J calls and clone size were taken over from that table, and D and trimming were inferred from the DNA. The table lists 150,000 to 200,000 clones, about 85% of them singletons. This sample stems from a study of blood T cell repertoires in COVID-19. On the study more broadly: PBMCs, B-cell-depleted T cells, or T cells provided the cDNA or gDNA that made up the material.

The sample comprised peripheral blood. The TCR sequence derives from a woman older than 75 with acute or convalescent COVID-19.

CDR3: CASSLVVGEETQYF. The CDR3, as DNA: TGTGCCAGCAGCTTAGTAGTCGGGGAGGAGACCCAGTACTTC. The J gene is TRBJ2-5, the V gene TRBV5-6; D is perhaps TRBD2 (5 bases). There are 14 residues in the CDR3. The V gene's germline CDR1 is SGHDT and CDR2 YYEEEE. With 2 bases removed from V and 5 bases from J, the gap between germline ends came to 13 bases.